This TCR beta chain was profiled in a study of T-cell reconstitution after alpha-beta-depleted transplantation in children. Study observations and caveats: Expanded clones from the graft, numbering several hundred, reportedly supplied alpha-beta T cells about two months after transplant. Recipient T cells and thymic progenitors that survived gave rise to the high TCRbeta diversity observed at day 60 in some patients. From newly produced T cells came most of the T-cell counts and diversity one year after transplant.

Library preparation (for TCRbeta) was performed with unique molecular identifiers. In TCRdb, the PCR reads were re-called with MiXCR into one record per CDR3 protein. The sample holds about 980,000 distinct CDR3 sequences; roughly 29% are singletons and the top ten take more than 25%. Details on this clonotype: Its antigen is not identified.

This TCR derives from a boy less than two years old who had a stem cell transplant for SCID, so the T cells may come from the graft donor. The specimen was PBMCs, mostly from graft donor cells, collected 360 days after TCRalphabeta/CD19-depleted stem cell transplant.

CDR3 region: CATSPAGVFYNEQFF. The CDR3 region has the DNA TGTGCCACCAGTCCAGCGGGGGTCTTCTACAATGAGCAGTTCTTC. The V gene is TRBV24-1, the J gene TRBJ2-1, with 8 positions matching TRBD2. This CDR3 is built from 15 residues. Germline V CDR1 and CDR2: KGHDR, SFDVKD. J lost 3 bases, V lost 6 bases, and 6 bases had no gene match.